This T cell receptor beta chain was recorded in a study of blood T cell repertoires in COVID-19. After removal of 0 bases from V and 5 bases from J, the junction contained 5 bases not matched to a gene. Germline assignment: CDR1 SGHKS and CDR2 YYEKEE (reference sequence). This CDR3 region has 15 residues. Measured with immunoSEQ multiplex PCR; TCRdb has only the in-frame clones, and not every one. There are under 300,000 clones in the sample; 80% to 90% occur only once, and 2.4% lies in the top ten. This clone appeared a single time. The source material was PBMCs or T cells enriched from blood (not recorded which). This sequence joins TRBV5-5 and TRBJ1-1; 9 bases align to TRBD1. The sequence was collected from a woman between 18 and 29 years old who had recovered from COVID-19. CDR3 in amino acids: CASSLDRGLWTEAFF. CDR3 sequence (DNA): TGTGCCAGCAGCTTGGACAGGGGGCTGTGGACTGAAGCTTTCTTT.